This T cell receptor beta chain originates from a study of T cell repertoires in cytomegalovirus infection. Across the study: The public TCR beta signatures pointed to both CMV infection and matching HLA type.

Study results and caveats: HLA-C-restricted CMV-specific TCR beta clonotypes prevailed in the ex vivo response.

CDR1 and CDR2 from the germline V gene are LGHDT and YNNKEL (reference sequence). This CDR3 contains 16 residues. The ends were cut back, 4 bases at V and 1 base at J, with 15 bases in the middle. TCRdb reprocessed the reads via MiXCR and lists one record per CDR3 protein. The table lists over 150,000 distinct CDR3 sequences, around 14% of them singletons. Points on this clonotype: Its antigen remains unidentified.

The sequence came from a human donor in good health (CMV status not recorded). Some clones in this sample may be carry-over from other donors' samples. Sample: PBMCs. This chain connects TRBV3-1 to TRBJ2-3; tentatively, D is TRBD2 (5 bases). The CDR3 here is CASSPDEGAGTDTQYF. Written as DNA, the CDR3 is TGTGCCAGCAGCCCCGATGAGGGAGCTGGCACAGATACGCAGTATTTT.